A selection of T cell receptor beta chains follows, all from one sample in a study of T cell responses to AZD1222 COVID-19 vaccine. Assay used: immunoSEQ multiplex PCR; TCRdb lists only in-frame clones, some missing. Of some 54,000 clones detected, roughly nine tenths appear once; the ten largest clones hold roughly 3.9%. The sequences come from peripheral blood, collected on day 0 of AZD1222 vaccination. All receptors derive from an adult in good health. The CDR3 runs from the conserved cysteine through the conserved F or W. The order of the fields is J gene, D gene, clone size, V gene, CDR3 DNA, CDR3 protein. D genes are given only for firm matches. Clone size is not always given. Where it is, it says once, few, many or a class for expanded clones.

j_call: TRBJ1-4
d_call: -
clone_size: -
v_call: TRBV4-2
cdr3_nt: TGTGCCAGCAGCCTCCTGTACGCGGACAGTAATGAAAAACTGTTTTTT
cdr3_aa: CASSLLYADSNEKLFF

j_call: TRBJ2-7
d_call: -
clone_size: -
v_call: TRBV7-2
cdr3_nt: TGTGCCAGCAGCTTATTCCCTATATACGAGCAGTACTTC
cdr3_aa: CASSLFPIYEQYF

j_call: TRBJ1-1
d_call: -
clone_size: -
v_call: TRBV7-9
cdr3_nt: TGTGCCAGCAGCTTAGCACAGGGTGGGAACACTGAAGCTTTCTTT
cdr3_aa: CASSLAQGGNTEAFF

j_call: TRBJ1-5
d_call: -
clone_size: -
v_call: TRBV4-3
cdr3_nt: TGCGCCAGCAGCCAAGATGTCCTCAGCAATCAGCCCCAGCATTTT
cdr3_aa: CASSQDVLSNQPQHF

j_call: TRBJ2-1
d_call: TRBD2
clone_size: once
v_call: TRBV30
cdr3_nt: TGTGCCTGGAGTGTAAGGACTAGCGGGCCCTACAATGAGCAGTTCTTC
cdr3_aa: CAWSVRTSGPYNEQFF

j_call: TRBJ1-1
d_call: -
clone_size: -
v_call: TRBV20-1
cdr3_nt: TGCAGTGCTAGTCGGGGACTTAGGACTATTCGAAACACTGAAGCTTTCTTT
cdr3_aa: CSASRGLRTIRNTEAFF

j_call: TRBJ2-2
d_call: TRBD1
clone_size: -
v_call: TRBV5-1
cdr3_nt: TGCGCCAGCAGCCCCCGGGACAGGGTCACCGGGGAGCTGTTTTTT
cdr3_aa: CASSPRDRVTGELFF

j_call: TRBJ2-5
d_call: TRBD1
clone_size: -
v_call: TRBV2
cdr3_nt: TGTGCCAGCAGCGGACAGGGATCATCTCAAGAGACCCAGTACTTC
cdr3_aa: CASSGQGSSQETQYF

j_call: TRBJ2-7
d_call: -
clone_size: -
v_call: TRBV6-5
cdr3_nt: TGTGCCAGCAGTTACGGCCAGCCAGGCGAGCAGTACTTC
cdr3_aa: CASSYGQPGEQYF

j_call: TRBJ1-2
d_call: -
clone_size: -
v_call: TRBV9
cdr3_nt: TGTGCCAGCAGCGTAGGCGGCGGAATATACTATGGCTACACCTTC
cdr3_aa: CASSVGGGIYYGYTF

j_call: TRBJ1-1
d_call: TRBD1
clone_size: -
v_call: TRBV5-1
cdr3_nt: TGCGCCAGCAGCGATGACAGGGAGGACACTGAAGCTTTCTTT
cdr3_aa: CASSDDREDTEAFF

j_call: TRBJ2-7
d_call: -
clone_size: -
v_call: TRBV27
cdr3_nt: TGTGCCAGCAGTCTAGGACATGAGGCTGACGAGCAGTACTTC
cdr3_aa: CASSLGHEADEQYF

j_call: TRBJ2-7
d_call: -
clone_size: -
v_call: TRBV28
cdr3_nt: TGTGCCAGCAGTACGATAACCGGGACGGGGCCCGAGCAGTACTTC
cdr3_aa: CASSTITGTGPEQYF

j_call: TRBJ2-1
d_call: -
clone_size: -
v_call: TRBV18
cdr3_nt: TGTGCCAGCTCACCCGACTTACAGAGCCTCAATGAGCAGTTCTTC
cdr3_aa: CASSPDLQSLNEQFF

j_call: TRBJ2-7
d_call: -
clone_size: -
v_call: TRBV28
cdr3_nt: TGTGCCAGCAGTCCCGCATCCTACGAGCAGTACTTC
cdr3_aa: CASSPASYEQYF

j_call: TRBJ1-6
d_call: TRBD1
clone_size: -
v_call: TRBV24-1
cdr3_nt: TGTGCCACCTACTCACAGGGGTTTAATTCACCCCTCCACTTT
cdr3_aa: CATYSQGFNSPLHF

j_call: TRBJ2-7
d_call: -
clone_size: -
v_call: TRBV9
cdr3_nt: TGTGCCAGCAGCACCGGATCTGGGGCCTACGAGCAGTACTTC
cdr3_aa: CASSTGSGAYEQYF

j_call: TRBJ1-1
d_call: TRBD1
clone_size: once
v_call: TRBV5-6
cdr3_nt: TGTGCCAGCAGCCTGGCAGGGGGCGCTGGGGCTTTCTTT
cdr3_aa: CASSLAGGAGAFF

j_call: TRBJ1-4
d_call: -
clone_size: -
v_call: TRBV25-1
cdr3_nt: TGTGCCAGCAGTGAACCCGGACAGATGAGAAAACTGTTTTTT
cdr3_aa: CASSEPGQMRKLFF

j_call: TRBJ2-7
d_call: -
clone_size: -
v_call: TRBV6-5
cdr3_nt: TGTGCCAGCTGGGAGGATTTCTACGAGCAGTACTTC
cdr3_aa: CASWEDFYEQYF

j_call: TRBJ2-7
d_call: -
clone_size: once
v_call: TRBV24-1
cdr3_nt: TGTGCCACCAGTGATGTAGACTTACCAGAAACGTACGAGCAGTACTTC
cdr3_aa: CATSDVDLPETYEQYF

j_call: TRBJ2-7
d_call: TRBD1
clone_size: -
v_call: TRBV5-6
cdr3_nt: TGTGCCAGCAGCCGGACAGGGGAAGGACCCTACGAGCAGTACTTC
cdr3_aa: CASSRTGEGPYEQYF

j_call: TRBJ1-4
d_call: TRBD1
clone_size: -
v_call: TRBV2
cdr3_nt: TGTGCCAGCAGAAGGGACAGGGGTGCAACTAATGAAAAACTGTTTTTT
cdr3_aa: CASRRDRGATNEKLFF

j_call: TRBJ1-1
d_call: -
clone_size: once
v_call: TRBV4-3
cdr3_nt: TGCGCCAGCAGCCAAGAGGCGGGGGACATGAACACTGAAGCTTTCTTT
cdr3_aa: CASSQEAGDMNTEAFF

j_call: TRBJ1-1
d_call: -
clone_size: few
v_call: TRBV6-5
cdr3_nt: TGTGCCAGCAGACAGTCTAACACTGAAGCTTTCTTT
cdr3_aa: CASRQSNTEAFF

j_call: TRBJ2-7
d_call: TRBD1
clone_size: -
v_call: TRBV7-2
cdr3_nt: TGTGCCAGCAGCTTAGGGACAGGGTCCCACGAGCAGTACTTC
cdr3_aa: CASSLGTGSHEQYF

j_call: TRBJ2-7
d_call: TRBD1
clone_size: -
v_call: TRBV5-1
cdr3_nt: TGCGCCAGCAGCTTGGAGGGACAGAGAAACTACGAGCAGTACTTC
cdr3_aa: CASSLEGQRNYEQYF

j_call: TRBJ1-2
d_call: -
clone_size: -
v_call: TRBV6-5
cdr3_nt: TGTGCCAGCAGTTACGGATGGAGCGGGGACTATGGCTACACCTTC
cdr3_aa: CASSYGWSGDYGYTF

j_call: TRBJ1-1
d_call: -
clone_size: -
v_call: TRBV19
cdr3_nt: TGTGCCAGTAGCCCGAGCTGGGGGGTCAACACTGAAGCTTTCTTT
cdr3_aa: CASSPSWGVNTEAFF

j_call: TRBJ2-3
d_call: -
clone_size: -
v_call: TRBV30
cdr3_nt: TGTGCCACGGAAGGGGGGGCAGATACGCAGTATTTT
cdr3_aa: CATEGGADTQYF

j_call: TRBJ2-7
d_call: -
clone_size: -
v_call: TRBV21-1
cdr3_nt: TGTGCCAGCAGCATACCGGGACTAGCGGGGGGGGCTTTCTACGAGCAGTACTTC
cdr3_aa: CASSIPGLAGGAFYEQYF

j_call: TRBJ1-1
d_call: -
clone_size: -
v_call: TRBV3-1/TRBV3-2
cdr3_nt: TGTGCCAGCAGCGGTGGTCAGGGCTACACTGAAGCTTTCTTT
cdr3_aa: CASSGGQGYTEAFF

j_call: TRBJ1-1
d_call: -
clone_size: -
v_call: TRBV5-4
cdr3_nt: TGTGCCAGCAGCCGACTGGCTGAAGCTTTCTTT
cdr3_aa: CASSRLAEAFF

j_call: TRBJ2-1
d_call: TRBD2
clone_size: -
v_call: TRBV6-2/TRBV6-3
cdr3_nt: TGTGCCAGCAGTTCATCCGGGACTAGCGGGGGAACAATCTTC
cdr3_aa: CASSSSGTSGGTIF

j_call: TRBJ1-2
d_call: -
clone_size: -
v_call: TRBV5-6
cdr3_nt: TGTGCCAGCAGCTTGACCGGGGGCCTCGGGGGAGGCTACACCTTC
cdr3_aa: CASSLTGGLGGGYTF

j_call: TRBJ2-1
d_call: TRBD1
clone_size: -
v_call: TRBV5-1
cdr3_nt: TGCGCCAGCAGCTTCCTTGGGACAGGGAATGATGAGCAGTTCTTC
cdr3_aa: CASSFLGTGNDEQFF

j_call: TRBJ1-6
d_call: TRBD1
clone_size: -
v_call: TRBV7-9
cdr3_nt: TGTGCCAGCAGGCAGACAGGGGAGAATTCACCCCTCCACTTT
cdr3_aa: CASRQTGENSPLHF

j_call: TRBJ1-2
d_call: -
clone_size: -
v_call: TRBV4-2
cdr3_nt: TGTGCCAGCAGTCAAGATGGAGGGCCGGGCCTCTACACCTTC
cdr3_aa: CASSQDGGPGLYTF

j_call: TRBJ2-7
d_call: TRBD2
clone_size: -
v_call: TRBV19
cdr3_nt: TGTGCCAGTAGCCACAGACTAGCGGGGGCCTCCTACGAGCAGTACTTC
cdr3_aa: CASSHRLAGASYEQYF

j_call: TRBJ1-1
d_call: -
clone_size: -
v_call: TRBV28
cdr3_nt: TGTGCCAGCAGTCCCCCAGGGGAGAACACTGAAGCTTTCTTT
cdr3_aa: CASSPPGENTEAFF

j_call: TRBJ1-2
d_call: -
clone_size: -
v_call: TRBV5-1
cdr3_nt: TGCGCCAGCAGCTTGGCGGTATCGGCAGAAGCTAACTATGGCTACACCTTC
cdr3_aa: CASSLAVSAEANYGYTF

j_call: TRBJ2-1
d_call: -
clone_size: few
v_call: TRBV5-6
cdr3_nt: TGTGCCAGCAGCAGGGGACCCTACAATGAGCAGTTCTTC
cdr3_aa: CASSRGPYNEQFF

j_call: TRBJ1-5
d_call: -
clone_size: few
v_call: TRBV19
cdr3_nt: TGTGCCAGTAGTATATCAGGCTCCCAGCCCCAGCATTTT
cdr3_aa: CASSISGSQPQHF

j_call: TRBJ1-5
d_call: -
clone_size: -
v_call: TRBV7-2
cdr3_nt: TGTGCCAGCAGCTTAGTTGGAGATCAGCCCCAGCATTTT
cdr3_aa: CASSLVGDQPQHF

j_call: TRBJ2-3
d_call: -
clone_size: -
v_call: TRBV12-3/TRBV12-4
cdr3_nt: TGTGCCATAGGGGGGGGCGGGAGAGATACGCAGTATTTT
cdr3_aa: CAIGGGGRDTQYF

j_call: TRBJ1-2
d_call: TRBD1
clone_size: -
v_call: TRBV12-5
cdr3_nt: TGTGCTAGTGGTACCACAGGGGGCGGATATGGCTACACCTTC
cdr3_aa: CASGTTGGGYGYTF

j_call: TRBJ2-7
d_call: TRBD1
clone_size: -
v_call: TRBV6-5
cdr3_nt: TGTGCCAGCAGTTACAGGGTCGGGACAGGCGCCTACGAGCAGTACTTC
cdr3_aa: CASSYRVGTGAYEQYF

j_call: TRBJ2-3
d_call: TRBD2
clone_size: -
v_call: TRBV11-3
cdr3_nt: TGTGCCAGCAGCTTAGACGGGGGGACAGATACGCAGTATTTT
cdr3_aa: CASSLDGGTDTQYF